Listed below are T cell receptor beta chains from one sample, sequenced in a study of PD-1 blockade in classical Hodgkin lymphoma. Only in-frame clones appear in the TCRdb table, and some are missing; sequencing was by immunoSEQ multiplex PCR. The data hold fewer than 40,000 clones, with around 89% observed a single time. Sequenced material: CD4+ T cells from blood. The receptors derive from a human donor with classical Hodgkin lymphoma. Both conserved end residues are part of each CDR3. Each record gives: J gene, D gene, V gene, clone size, CDR3 DNA, CDR3 protein. A D gene is named only where the DNA matches it firmly. Size tells how often a clone was seen (once, few, many) or the class of an expanded clone, and some rows leave it out.

TRBJ2-7,-,TRBV7-6,-,TGTGCCAGCAGCTTAGTCCGGGACGGATACTACGAGCAGTACTTC,CASSLVRDGYYEQYF
TRBJ2-5,-,TRBV7-9,-,TGTGCCAGCAGCTATACGGGGGTAGAGACCCAGTACTTC,CASSYTGVETQYF
TRBJ1-2,-,TRBV28,-,TGTGCCAGCAGTCCAAGGACACCTTATGGCTACACCTTC,CASSPRTPYGYTF
TRBJ1-2,-,TRBV7-9,-,TGTGCCAGCAGCCTCGGTCCCTATGGCTACACCTTC,CASSLGPYGYTF
TRBJ2-7,-,TRBV21-1,-,TGTGCCAGCAGCAAACGAATAGTAGTGTGGCAGTACTTC,CASSKRIVVWQYF
TRBJ1-5,-,TRBV6-5,-,TGTGCCAGCAGTTACTCAGGGGCTGATCAGCCCCAGCATTTT,CASSYSGADQPQHF
TRBJ2-1,-,TRBV11-2,few,TGTGCCAGCAGCCCAGGGGCGGGCCCCCTATACAATGAGCAGTTCTTC,CASSPGAGPLYNEQFF
TRBJ1-2,-,TRBV6-5,-,TGTGCCAGCAGTTACGGGGGACACACTCGCTATGGCTACACCTTC,CASSYGGHTRYGYTF
TRBJ1-2,-,TRBV7-2,once,TGTGCCAGCAGCCAACCATACTATGGCTACACCTTC,CASSQPYYGYTF
TRBJ2-3,TRBD2,TRBV7-2,-,TGTGCCAGCAGCTTAGTTGGTAGCGGGGGGTTCCGGGATACGCAGTATTTT,CASSLVGSGGFRDTQYF
TRBJ1-2,-,TRBV25-1,-,TGTGCCAGCAGTGTGGCAGGGTACTATGGCTACACCTTC,CASSVAGYYGYTF
TRBJ2-7,-,TRBV28,-,TGTGCCAGCAGTCAAGGGGACATCCGTACCTACGAGCAGTACTTC,CASSQGDIRTYEQYF
TRBJ1-1,-,TRBV29-1,-,TGCAGCGTTGTTGGGCGGACGAACACTGAAGCTTTCTTT,CSVVGRTNTEAFF
TRBJ2-1,TRBD1,TRBV9,-,TGTGCCAGCAGCGTAGGGGGACAGGGGGCGAGTGAGCAGTTCTTC,CASSVGGQGASEQFF
TRBJ1-3,-,TRBV11-2,few,TGTGCCAGCAGCTTGTCCGGGGCCCTGGATTGGAACACCATATATTTT,CASSLSGALDWNTIYF
TRBJ1-1,TRBD1,TRBV27,-,TGTGCCAGCCATCCCCTCGGGACAGGGGGCACTGAAGCTTTCTTT,CASHPLGTGGTEAFF